One and the same sample provided the 14 T cell receptor beta chains below, sequenced in a study of blood T cells in healthy people across ages. A second PCR of roughly 6 to 12 cycles used a sample-barcoded 5' primer and a J-beta primer mix. TCRdb re-called the 5' RACE reads through MiXCR, storing one row per CDR3 protein. The table records more than 800,000 distinct CDR3 sequences, more than 25% of them present only once. Sequenced material: blood. The source is a woman of 80 years or more in good health.

About this clonotype: One base away lies a much larger clone, so this may be a sequencing read error. The chain has TRBV7-2 and TRBJ2-1, with D unclear. This CDR3 is built from 14 residues. The germline CDR1 and CDR2 sequences are SGHTA and FQGNSA. The CDR3 sequence: CASSFQDSYNEHFF. The CDR3 region has the DNA TGTGCCAGCAGCTTTCAGGATTCCTACAATGAGCACTTCTTC.

This clonotype was recorded many times. This chain links TRBV18 with TRBJ1-1; 8 nucleotides line up with TRBD1. The CDR3 is 12 residues long. J lost 8 bases, V lost 3 bases, and 2 bases had no gene match. The germline V gene has CDR1 KGHSH and CDR2 LQKENI. CDR3 amino acids: CASSPRTGEAFF. For the CDR3, the DNA is TGTGCCAGCTCACCCAGGACAGGGGAAGCTTTCTTT.

Only a few counts were recorded for this clonotype. V gene TRBV11-2 combines with J gene TRBJ2-7; D uncertain. The CDR3 runs to 13 residues. Germline CDR1 reads SGHAT; CDR2 reads FQNNGV. With 1 base removed from V and 3 bases from J, the gap between germline ends came to 7 bases. The chain's CDR3 is CASSLVVYYEQYF. CDR3 sequence (DNA): TGTGCCAGCAGCTTAGTCGTGTACTACGAGCAGTACTTC. Together with reference TRBV11-2 and TRBJ2-7, the CDR3 gives the full variable domain: EAGVAQSPRYKIIEKRQSVAFWCNPISGHATLYWYQQILGQGPKLLIQFQNNGVVDDSQLPKDRFSAERLKGVDSTLKIQPAKLEDSAVYLCASSLVVYYEQYFGPGTRLTVT.

For this clonotype: Just one base apart from a much larger clone, this may be a read error. The chain combines TRBV7-6 with TRBJ2-6; possibly TRBD1 or TRBD2 for D (6 bases each). Per the germline V gene, CDR1 is SGHVS and CDR2 is FNYEAQ. There are 17 residues in the CDR3. CDR3 nucleotides: TGTGCCAGCAGCTCCTCCCCTGGACAGTCGGGGGCCAACGTCCGGACTTTC. Its protein product is CASSSSPGQSGANVRTF.

This clonotype was seen a handful of times. The chain carries TRBV24-1 and TRBJ2-5; D is perhaps TRBD1 (5 bases). This CDR3 is 15 amino acids long. Per germline, CDR1 KGHDR and CDR2 SFDVKD. Trimming cost V 3 bases and J 7 bases, with 17 bases left between them. CDR3 sequence: CATSDPKTASGTQYF. In DNA, the CDR3 is TGTGCCACCAGTGATCCTAAGACAGCCTCCGGGACCCAGTACTTC.

The rearrangement links TRBV10-1 to TRBJ2-2, with D perhaps given as TRBD1 or TRBD2 (5 bases each). There are 13 residues in the CDR3. CDR1 is WNHNN and CDR2 is SYGVQD in the germline V gene (reference sequence). V lost 2 bases and J 6 bases, leaving 7 bases between the germline ends. CDR3 amino acids: CASSEGDAGELFF. CDR3 bases: TGCGCCAGCAGTGAGGGGGACGCCGGGGAGCTGTTTTTT.

This clonotype was counted at least ten times. The chain employs TRBV9 and TRBJ2-7; 7 bases are shared with TRBD1. CDR1 is SGDLS, CDR2 YYNGEE, per germline. The CDR3 loop spans 14 amino acids. V was pared by 3 bases and J by 2 bases, with 5 bases of the junction left unmatched. The CDR3 loop is CASSARQGTYEQYF. The CDR3 DNA reads as TGTGCCAGCAGCGCCCGACAGGGCACCTACGAGCAGTACTTC.

The table lists this clonotype with a few counts. A clone one base away is much larger, so this may be a read error. The chain has TRBV9 and TRBJ2-7, with D perhaps TRBD1 or TRBD2 (7 bases each). Trimming removed 4 bases from V and 7 bases from J, with 21 bases in between. CDR3 length: 15 residues. Germline values: CDR1 SGDLS, CDR2 YYNGEE. CDR3 in amino acids: CASSPRQGGRNEQYF. The CDR3 DNA follows: TGTGCCAGCAGCCCGCGACAGGGAGGGAGGAATGAGCAGTACTTC.

Regarding this clonotype: A single base separates this from a much larger clone, so it may be a read error. V is TRBV7-2 and J is TRBJ2-5; 8 bases are shared with TRBD2. Germline assignment: CDR1 SGHTA and CDR2 FQGNSA. Unmatched junction bases numbered 2, after V lost 7 bases and J lost 4 bases. The CDR3 loop spans 12 amino acids. CDR3 in DNA: TGTGCCAGCACCACTAGCGGAGAGACCCAGTACTTC. Translating gives CASTTSGETQYF.

This clonotype was seen repeatedly, ten times or more. The V call is TRBV5-1, the J call TRBJ1-1; tentatively, D is TRBD1 (5 bases). CDR3 length: 14 residues. The germline V gene encodes CDR1 SGHRS and CDR2 YFSETQ. The V and J ends lost 0 bases and 4 bases respectively, with 10 bases between them. This CDR3 reads CASSLGGDGTEAFF. CDR3 DNA: TGCGCCAGCAGCTTGGGAGGGGACGGCACTGAAGCTTTCTTT.

The chain employs TRBV6-1 and TRBJ1-1; D is unresolved. Trimming stripped 6 bases from V and 3 bases from J, with 11 bases between. The CDR3 is made up of 13 amino acids. Germline assignment: CDR1 MNHNS and CDR2 SASEGT. CDR3: CASRSGSYTEAFF. CDR3 nucleotide sequence: TGTGCCAGCAGGAGTGGGTCGTACACTGAAGCTTTCTTT.

This clonotype was observed many times. The chain recombines TRBV10-3 with TRBJ2-3; the D call may be TRBD1 or TRBD2 (5 bases each). Germline assignment: CDR1 ENHRY and CDR2 SYGVKD. With 0 bases removed from V and 0 bases from J, the gap between germline ends came to 7 bases. The CDR3 is 15 residues long. CDR3 sequence: CAISESWGSTDTQYF. The CDR3 region has the DNA TGTGCCATCAGTGAGTCGTGGGGGAGCACAGATACGCAGTATTTT.

Details on this clonotype: The junction and the germline gene differ at one end; a read error may be behind it. The genes are TRBV24-1 and TRBJ2-7; TRBD1 matches 7 bases. Germline V gene data show CDR1 as KGHDR and CDR2 as SFDVKD. CDR3 length equals 14 residues. As DNA, the CDR3 is TGTGCTACCAGTGATCTTCAGGGGGCCTACGAGCAGTACTTC. This encodes CATSDLQGAYEQYF.

This clonotype has a count of ten or more. The V call is TRBV7-2, the J call TRBJ1-6; D not resolved. V was trimmed by 5 bases and J by 10 bases, leaving 18 bases between them. Germline CDR1 and CDR2: SGHTA and FQGNSA. The CDR3 spans 15 residues. CDR3: CASSPPWGRGSPLHF. The DNA for the CDR3 is TGTGCCAGCAGCCCCCCATGGGGTCGGGGATCACCCCTCCACTTT.